Reported below is one T cell receptor (beta chain). This specimen comes from a study of T cell responses to AZD1222 COVID-19 vaccine. Produced via immunoSEQ multiplex PCR; TCRdb's table is partial and in-frame only. Counted here are about 120,000 clones, around 88% occurring once; the ten biggest clones make up about 10%. This clonotype originated in an adult in good health. The input for sequencing was peripheral blood, taken on day 0 of AZD1222 vaccination.

The CDR3 is CASSFGTGDGYTF. CDR3 DNA sequence: TGTGCCAGCAGCTTTGGGACAGGGGATGGCTACACCTTC. This sequence joins TRBV7-9 and TRBJ1-2, with 10 bases fitting TRBD1. Germline V lookup: CDR1 SEHNR, CDR2 FQNEAQ (reference sequence). There are 13 residues in the CDR3. After removal of 3 bases from V and 6 bases from J, the junction contained 1 base not matched to a gene.